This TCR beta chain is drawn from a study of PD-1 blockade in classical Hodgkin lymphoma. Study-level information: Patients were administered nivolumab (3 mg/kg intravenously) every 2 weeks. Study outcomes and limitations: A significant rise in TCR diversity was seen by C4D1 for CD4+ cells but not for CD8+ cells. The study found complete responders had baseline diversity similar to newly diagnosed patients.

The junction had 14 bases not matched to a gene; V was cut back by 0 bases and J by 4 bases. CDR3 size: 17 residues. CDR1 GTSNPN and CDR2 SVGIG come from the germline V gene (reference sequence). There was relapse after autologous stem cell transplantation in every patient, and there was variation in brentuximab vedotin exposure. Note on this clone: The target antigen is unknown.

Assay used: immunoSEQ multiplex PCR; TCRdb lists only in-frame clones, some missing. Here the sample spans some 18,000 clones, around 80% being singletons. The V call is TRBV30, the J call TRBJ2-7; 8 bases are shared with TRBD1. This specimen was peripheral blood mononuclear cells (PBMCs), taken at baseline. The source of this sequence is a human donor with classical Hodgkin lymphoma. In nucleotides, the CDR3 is TGTGCCTGGAGTGTATGGGGGCCGGGACAGGAGAGATACGAGCAGTACTTC. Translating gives CAWSVWGPGQERYEQYF.